The sequence of this T cell receptor beta chain was determined in a study of early T cells in non-severe SARS-CoV-2 infection. As to this clonotype: This may stem from a read error, because a much larger clone lies one nucleotide away.

TCRdb recomputed calls from the 5' RACE reads with MiXCR, one row per CDR3 protein. The sample has about 52,000 distinct CDR3 sequences, over 7% seen once. This CDR3 is 13 amino acids long. CDR1 and CDR2 from the germline V gene are KGHSH and LQKENI. The specimen was whole blood. The chain links TRBV18 to TRBJ1-1; D is ambiguous. The source of this sequence is an adult who was a healthcare worker with PCR-confirmed SARS-CoV-2 infection or an uninfected control (not recorded which). Here the CDR3 DNA reads TGTGTCAGCTCACCCGGGTTGAACACTGAAGCTTTCTTT. Translation gives CVSSPGLNTEAFF.